The clone carrying this T cell receptor (beta chain) came up a few times. In the authors' methods: Estimates of nucleated cell counts were drawn from the amplification of reference gene primers. Data came from immunoSEQ multiplex PCR; TCRdb stores just in-frame clones and leaves some out. V and J calls and clone size come straight from that table; D and trimming were deduced from the DNA. The top ten hold around 4.5% of the sample, which has roughly 290,000 clones, around 85% seen once. This sample was taken from a study of blood T cell repertoires in COVID-19. V was pared by 5 bases and J by 6 bases, with 6 bases of the junction left unmatched. The CDR3 is made up of 13 amino acids. Germline V gives CDR1 MNHEY, CDR2 SMNVEV (reference sequence).

The origin of this receptor is a woman between 45 and 65 years old with active or convalescent COVID-19. Sequencing was performed on peripheral blood. J is TRBJ1-2 and V is TRBV27, with TRBD1 matching 7 bases. The CDR3 loop reads CASSQLTGNGYTF. CDR3 DNA: TGTGCCAGCAGTCAATTGACAGGGAATGGCTACACCTTC.